This TCR beta chain was identified during a study of blood T cell repertoires in COVID-19. The CDR3 length is 12 residues. Trimming took off 10 bases at V and 3 bases at J, with 11 bases between the two ends. The V gene's germline CDR1 is MNHEY and CDR2 SVGAGI. Assay used: immunoSEQ multiplex PCR; TCRdb lists only in-frame clones, some missing. The profile shows roughly 130,000 clones, around 87% of them singletons. This receptor was identified in a woman aged 55-75 years with acute or convalescent COVID-19. The sample was peripheral blood. The V and J genes are TRBV6-5 and TRBJ2-3; D may be TRBD1 (5 bases). CDR3 loop: CATSGWTDTQYF. CDR3 nucleotides: TGTGCCACCTCAGGGTGGACAGATACGCAGTATTTT.